This TCR beta chain was obtained from a study of blood T cell repertoires in COVID-19. The assay was immunoSEQ multiplex PCR, and TCRdb's table has in-frame clones only and misses some. This table holds a few hundred thousand clones, around 89% found once. Between the trimmed V and J ends, which lost 6 bases and 7 bases, there was a span of 16 bases. In germline, CDR1 is MNHEY, CDR2 SVGAGI. The CDR3 is 15 amino acids. Participant age was roughly 18 to 89 years, and participants resided in around 24 US areas. The TCR originated in a man aged 25-45 years who had been exposed to COVID-19. The sequenced material came from PBMCs or T cells enriched from blood (not recorded which). J is TRBJ1-6 and V is TRBV6-5; the D gene is possibly TRBD1 (5 bases). The CDR3 DNA sequence: TGTGCCAGCAGAGCGCAGGGTAGTCTAAATTCACCCCTCCACTTT. Translation gives CASRAQGSLNSPLHF.